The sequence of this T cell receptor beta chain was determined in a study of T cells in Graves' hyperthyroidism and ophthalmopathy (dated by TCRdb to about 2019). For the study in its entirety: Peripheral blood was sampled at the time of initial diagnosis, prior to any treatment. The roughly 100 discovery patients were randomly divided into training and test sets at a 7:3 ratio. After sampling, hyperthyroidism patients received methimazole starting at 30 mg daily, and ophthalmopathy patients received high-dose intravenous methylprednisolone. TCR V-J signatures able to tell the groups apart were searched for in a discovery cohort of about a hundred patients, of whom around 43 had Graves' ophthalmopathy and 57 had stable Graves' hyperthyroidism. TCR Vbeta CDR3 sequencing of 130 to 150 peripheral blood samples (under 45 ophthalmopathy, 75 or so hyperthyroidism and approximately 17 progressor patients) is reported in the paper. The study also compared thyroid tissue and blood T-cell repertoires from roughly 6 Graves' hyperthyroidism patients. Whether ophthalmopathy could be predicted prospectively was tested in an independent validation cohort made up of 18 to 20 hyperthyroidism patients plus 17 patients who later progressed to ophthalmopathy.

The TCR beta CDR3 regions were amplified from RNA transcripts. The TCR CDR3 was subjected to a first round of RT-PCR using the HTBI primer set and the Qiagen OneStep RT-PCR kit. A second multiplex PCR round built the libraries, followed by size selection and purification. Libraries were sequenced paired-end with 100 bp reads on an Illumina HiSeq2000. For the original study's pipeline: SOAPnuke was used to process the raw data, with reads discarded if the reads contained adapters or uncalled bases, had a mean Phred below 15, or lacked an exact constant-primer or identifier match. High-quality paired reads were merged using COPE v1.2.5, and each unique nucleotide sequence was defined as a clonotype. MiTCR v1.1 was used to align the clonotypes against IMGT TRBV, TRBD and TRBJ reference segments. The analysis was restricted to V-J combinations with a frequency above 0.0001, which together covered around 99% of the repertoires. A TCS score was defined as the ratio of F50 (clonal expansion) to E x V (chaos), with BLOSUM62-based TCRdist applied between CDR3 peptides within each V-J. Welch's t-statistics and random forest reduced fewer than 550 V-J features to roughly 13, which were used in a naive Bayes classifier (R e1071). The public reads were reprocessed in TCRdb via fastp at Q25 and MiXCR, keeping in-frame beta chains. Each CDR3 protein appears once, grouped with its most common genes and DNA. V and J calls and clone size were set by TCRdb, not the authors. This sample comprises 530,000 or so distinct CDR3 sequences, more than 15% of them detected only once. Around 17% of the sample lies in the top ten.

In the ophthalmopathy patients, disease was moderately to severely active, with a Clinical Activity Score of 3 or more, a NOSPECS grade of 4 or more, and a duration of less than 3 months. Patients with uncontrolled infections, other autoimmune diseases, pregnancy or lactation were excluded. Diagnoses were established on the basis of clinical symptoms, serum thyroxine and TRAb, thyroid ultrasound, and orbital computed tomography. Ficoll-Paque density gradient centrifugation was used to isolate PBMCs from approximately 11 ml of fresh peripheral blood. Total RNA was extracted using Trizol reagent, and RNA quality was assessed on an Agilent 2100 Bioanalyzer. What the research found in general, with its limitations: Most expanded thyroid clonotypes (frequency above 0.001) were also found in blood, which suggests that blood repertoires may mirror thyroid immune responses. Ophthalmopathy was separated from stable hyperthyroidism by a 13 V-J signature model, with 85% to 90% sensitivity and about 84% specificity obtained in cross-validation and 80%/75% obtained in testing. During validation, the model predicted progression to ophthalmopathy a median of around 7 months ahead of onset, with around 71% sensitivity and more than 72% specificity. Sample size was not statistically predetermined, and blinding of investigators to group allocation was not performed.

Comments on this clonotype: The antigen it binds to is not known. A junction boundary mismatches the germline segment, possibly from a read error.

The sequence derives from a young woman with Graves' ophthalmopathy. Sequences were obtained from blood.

The DNA sequence is as follows: TGCGCCAACAGCCAAGGGACAGGGGGCTCGGATACGCAGTATTTT. It is translated as CANSQGTGGSDTQYF. In this chain, TRBV4-1 is recombined with TRBJ2-3; TRBD1 matches 12 bases in the middle. For CDR1 and CDR2, the germline V gene lists MGHRA and YSYEKL. The CDR3 covers 15 residues, taking in both the cysteine and the phenylalanine. Only the CDR3 region is kept as DNA, spanning 45 bases read in frame from base 1.